This TCR beta chain derives from a study of tumor-infiltrating lymphocytes in glioblastoma multiforme. Multiple V-beta primers and a C-beta primer amplified TCRB from RNA. TCRB cDNA was made from around 0.48 ug total RNA. TCRdb passed the multiplex PCR reads through MiXCR, listing each CDR3 protein once. Found here are about 32,000 distinct CDR3 sequences, under 70% of them singletons; the top ten hold 33%. The V gene end was trimmed by 5 bases and the J gene end by 5 bases; junction bases not matched to a gene: 10. CDR3 length equals 17 residues. Germline-derived CDR1 and CDR2 are SEHNR and FQNEAQ (reference sequence).

J is TRBJ2-1 and V is TRBV7-9, with TRBD2 matching over 12 bases. This sequence was found in a male donor with glioblastoma. Input material: brain tumor tissue. CDR3 in amino acids: CASSAELLAGGNNEQFF. The DNA for the CDR3 is TGTGCCAGCAGCGCCGAACTACTAGCGGGGGGAAACAATGAGCAGTTCTTC.